The 13 T cell receptor beta chains below were found in one sample sequenced in a study of blood T cells in healthy people across ages. A second 7 to 11 cycle PCR used barcoded and J-beta primers. TCRdb itself ran the 5' RACE reads through MiXCR, one entry per CDR3 protein. Seen here are some 700,000 distinct CDR3 sequences, around 46% observed once, and the top ten hold 20% to 25%. The sequenced material came from blood. The receptor source for this set is a woman aged 55-69 years in good health.

The chain combines TRBV3-1 with TRBJ1-2; D is unresolved. CDR1 is LGHDT, CDR2 YNNKEL, per germline (reference sequence). V was pared by 1 base and J by 0 bases, with 9 bases between. This CDR3 has 15 residues. CDR3 in DNA: TGTGCCAGCAGCCAAGCTGGCGAGTCTAACTATGGCTACACCTTC. This translates into CASSQAGESNYGYTF.

The rearrangement joins TRBV4-3 to TRBJ2-5, with 9 bases aligning to TRBD2. The V and J ends lost 4 bases and 3 bases, in that order; junction bases with no gene match: 3. This CDR3 is 14 amino acids long. From germline, CDR1 is LGHNA and CDR2 YSLEER. The CDR3 sequence is CASSRGLAKETQYF. In nucleotides, the CDR3 is TGCGCCAGCAGCCGTGGACTAGCGAAAGAGACCCAGTACTTC.

V is TRBV5-1 and J is TRBJ2-7; weak D call: TRBD2 (5 bases). Germline V gives CDR1 SGHRS, CDR2 YFSETQ. Trimming shortened V by 3 bases and J by 6 bases, and 16 bases separated the two germline ends. The CDR3 covers 14 residues. In DNA form, the CDR3 reads TGCGCCAGCAGCTCTATAGCGAAAGACTCCGAGCAGTACTTC. Protein: CASSSIAKDSEQYF.

The J gene is TRBJ2-5, the V gene TRBV11-2; tentatively, D is TRBD1 (5 bases). The assigned J gene may be wrong: the sequence end matches TRBJ2-7 better. The germline V gene encodes CDR1 SGHAT and CDR2 FQNNGV. The CDR3 totals 12 residues. The CDR3 loop is CASGPQGAEQYF. CDR3 nucleotides: TGTGCCAGCGGCCCCCAAGGGGCCGAGCAGTACTTC.

This clonotype was recorded a few times. CDR3 nucleotide sequence: TGCGCCAGCAGCTTGGATGCGGGAGGCACCTTTAATGAGCAGTTCTTC. This codes for CASSLDAGGTFNEQFF. The chain has TRBV5-1 and TRBJ2-1, with TRBD2 identical over 8 bases. Trimming took 0 bases from V and 7 from J; bases not matched to a gene: 9. The CDR3 runs 16 residues. Germline CDR1 reads SGHRS; CDR2 reads YFSETQ.

This clonotype was observed a handful of times. J is TRBJ2-1 and V is TRBV10-1; D perhaps matches TRBD2 (7 bases). This CDR3 has 17 amino acids. The V end lost 6 bases, the J end lost 6 bases, and 24 bases lay between the germline ends. Germline V gives CDR1 WNHNN, CDR2 SYGVQD (reference sequence). The CDR3 coding sequence is TGCGCCAGCAGCGTGGGATCGGTAGGGGGGGGCATCAATGAGCAGTTCTTC. Translating it yields CASSVGSVGGGINEQFF.

The chain links TRBV29-1 to TRBJ2-1; the match to TRBD2 covers 10 bases. This CDR3 comprises 11 residues. CDR1 is SQVTM and CDR2 is ANQGSEA in the germline V gene. DNA of the CDR3: TGCAGAGCGGGAGGGTTTAATGAGCAGTTCTTC. Encoded protein: CRAGGFNEQFF.

This clonotype was found a few times. The chain recombines TRBV20-1 with TRBJ1-1; D is undetermined. The V end lost 2 bases, the J end lost 3 bases, and 13 bases lay between the germline ends. This CDR3 spans 14 amino acids. The germline gives CDR1 DFQATT, CDR2 SNEGSKA (reference sequence). CDR3 DNA sequence: TGCAGTGCTAGATTACGCAGTCGGGACACTGAAGCTTTCTTT. Protein: CSARLRSRDTEAFF.

The J gene is TRBJ1-2, the V gene TRBV3-1; tentatively, D is TRBD1 (6 bases). CDR3 length equals 15 residues. V gave up 5 bases and J gave up 2 bases, with 15 bases separating them. Germline CDR1 is LGHDT and CDR2 is YNNKEL (reference sequence). The CDR3 nucleotides are TGTGCCAGCAGCTTTACAGGGTTCCAAAACTATGGCTACACCTTC. Translated, it gives CASSFTGFQNYGYTF.

The chain joins TRBV20-1 to TRBJ2-5; a possible D gene is TRBD1 (6 bases). V lost 3 bases and J 3 bases, leaving 14 bases between the germline ends. This CDR3 contains 14 residues. CDR1 is DFQATT and CDR2 is SNEGSKA in the germline V gene (reference sequence). CDR3 region: CSARKTGKKETQYF. In DNA form, the CDR3 reads TGCAGTGCTAGGAAAACAGGGAAAAAAGAGACCCAGTACTTC.

This clonotype was seen a handful of times. The V gene is TRBV28, the J gene TRBJ2-5, with D possibly TRBD1 on 5 matching bases. V lost 5 bases, J lost 0 bases, and 7 bases lay in between. The germline gives CDR1 MDHEN, CDR2 SYDVKM. The CDR3 has 13 residues. As DNA, the CDR3 is TGTGCCAGCAGTACAGGACACCAAGAGACCCAGTACTTC. Its translation: CASSTGHQETQYF.

This sequence joins TRBV24-1 and TRBJ2-3; 15 bases fit TRBD2. The length of the CDR3 is 15 residues. Germline CDR1 reads KGHDR; CDR2 reads SFDVKD. Unmatched junction bases numbered 2, after V lost 3 bases and J lost 8 bases. In DNA, the CDR3 is TGTGCCACCAGTGATCCGGGACTAGCGGGGGGTACGCAGTATTTT. It encodes CATSDPGLAGGTQYF.

The chain employs TRBV3-1 and TRBJ2-5; a weak D match, TRBD2 (5 bases). V was cut by 2 bases and J by 1 base, with 8 bases left in between. The CDR3 is 14 amino acids. Germline-derived CDR1 and CDR2 are LGHDT and YNNKEL (reference sequence). DNA for the CDR3: TGTGCCAGCAGCCAACAGCGGCCCCAAGAGACCCAGTACTTC. Translating it yields CASSQQRPQETQYF.